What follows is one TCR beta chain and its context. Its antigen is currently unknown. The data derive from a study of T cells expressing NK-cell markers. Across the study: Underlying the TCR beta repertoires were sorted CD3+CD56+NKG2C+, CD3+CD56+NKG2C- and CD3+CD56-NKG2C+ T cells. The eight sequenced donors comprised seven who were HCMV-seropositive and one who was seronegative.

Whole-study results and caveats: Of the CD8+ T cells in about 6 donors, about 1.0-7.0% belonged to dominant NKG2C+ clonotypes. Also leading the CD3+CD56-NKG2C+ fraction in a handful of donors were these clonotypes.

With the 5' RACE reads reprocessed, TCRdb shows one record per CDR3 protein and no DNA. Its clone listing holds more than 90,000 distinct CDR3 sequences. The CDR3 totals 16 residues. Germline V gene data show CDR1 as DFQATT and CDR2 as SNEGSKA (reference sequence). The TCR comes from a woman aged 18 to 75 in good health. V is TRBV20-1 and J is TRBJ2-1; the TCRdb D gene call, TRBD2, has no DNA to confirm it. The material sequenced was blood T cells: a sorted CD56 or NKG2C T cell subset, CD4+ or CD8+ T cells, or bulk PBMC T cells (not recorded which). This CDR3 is CSARNRRENSYNEQFF.